The source of this T cell receptor (beta chain) is a study of T cell clones after liver transplantation. Study summary: TCRbeta sequencing after a pre-transplant mixed lymphocyte reaction identified graft-donor-reactive clones, later tracked in post-transplant blood.

The CDR3 is made up of 18 amino acids. CDR1 LGHNA and CDR2 YNFKEQ come from the germline V gene. V was pared by 4 bases and J by 2 bases, with 15 bases of the junction left unmatched. TCRdb's copy holds only in-frame clones and misses some; the assay was immunoSEQ multiplex PCR. This sample has tens of thousands of clones, with approximately 82% found just once. The TCR comes from a human patient who received a liver transplant. Some T cells may originate from the graft donor. Sequenced material: CD4+ T cells from blood, taken at the 22-month timepoint. The chain has TRBV4-2 and TRBJ2-5; 8 bases are a match to TRBD2. For the CDR3, the DNA is TGTGCCAGCAGCCCGCAAGTCGGAATCCGGGGGGGGCAAGAGACCCAGTACTTC. Translation: CASSPQVGIRGGQETQYF.